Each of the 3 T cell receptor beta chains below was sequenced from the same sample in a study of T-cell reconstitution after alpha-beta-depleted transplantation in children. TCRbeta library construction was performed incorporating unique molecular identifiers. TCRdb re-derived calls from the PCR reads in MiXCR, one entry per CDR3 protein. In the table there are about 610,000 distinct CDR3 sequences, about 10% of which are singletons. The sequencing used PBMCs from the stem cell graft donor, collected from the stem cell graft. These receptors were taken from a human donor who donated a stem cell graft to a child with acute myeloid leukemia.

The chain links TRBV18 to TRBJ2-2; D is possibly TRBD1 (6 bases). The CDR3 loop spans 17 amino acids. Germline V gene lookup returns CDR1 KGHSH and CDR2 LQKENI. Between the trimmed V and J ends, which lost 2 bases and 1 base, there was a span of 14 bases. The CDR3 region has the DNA TGTGCCAGCTCACCAGCTGGGGGCGGAATGAACACCGGGGAGCTGTTTTTT. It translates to CASSPAGGGMNTGELFF.

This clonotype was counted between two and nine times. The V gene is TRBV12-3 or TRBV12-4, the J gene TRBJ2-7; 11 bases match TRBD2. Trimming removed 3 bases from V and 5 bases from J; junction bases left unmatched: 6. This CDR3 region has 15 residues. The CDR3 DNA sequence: TGTGCCAGCAGTTTTACTAGCGGGAGTGGCCACGAGCAGTACTTC. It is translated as CASSFTSGSGHEQYF.

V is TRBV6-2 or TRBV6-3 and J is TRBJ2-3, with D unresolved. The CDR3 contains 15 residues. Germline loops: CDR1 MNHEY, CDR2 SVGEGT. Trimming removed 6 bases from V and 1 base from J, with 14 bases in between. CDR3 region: CASRRSSKGTDTQYF. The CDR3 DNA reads TGTGCCAGCAGAAGGTCATCGAAGGGCACAGATACGCAGTATTTT.